These 7 T cell receptor beta chains share one sample of origin, sequenced in a study of identical twins listed by TCRdb under 2016. Library prep was done by 5' RACE. Sequenced using an Illumina HiSeq 2000. TCRdb's own reprocessing of the public reads used fastp at Q25 and MiXCR and kept productive beta chains. Entries are consolidated by CDR3 protein sequence, retaining the most common genes and DNA. This sample is represented by a few hundred thousand distinct CDR3 sequences; 9.6% of them were singletons. Around 3.1% of the sample belongs to the ten largest clones. These data are also associated with another study on yellow fever vaccine responses in identical twins.

The sample comprised PBMCs. These receptor sequences come from a woman aged 18-30 years in good health.

The chain combines TRBV11-1 with TRBJ2-5, with TRBD2 matching 12 bases. Trimming cost V 4 bases and J 2 bases; bases outside gene matches: 11. The CDR3 is 18 residues long. Germline CDR1 and CDR2: SGHAT and FQDESV (reference sequence). CDR3 in amino acids: CASSSSSGRATTQETQYF. The CDR3 bases are TGTGCCAGCAGCTCCTCTAGCGGGAGGGCCACAACTCAAGAGACCCAGTACTTC.

The chain is built from TRBV5-1 and TRBJ2-7; D not certain. Germline V CDR1 and CDR2: SGHRS, YFSETQ. With 4 bases removed from V and 1 base from J, the gap between germline ends came to 12 bases. This CDR3 spans 14 amino acids. CDR3 bases: TGCGCCAGCAGCCCTGGGCCAGCATCCTACGAGCAGTACTTC. This codes for CASSPGPASYEQYF.

This clonotype appeared many times. The chain has TRBV3-1 and TRBJ2-7; TRBD2 aligns across 11 bases. V shed 4 bases, J shed 2 bases, and the junction held 10 bases outside the gene matches. Germline CDR1 and CDR2: LGHDT and YNNKEL (reference sequence). The CDR3 contains 17 residues. CDR3 loop: CASSPTRSSGRTYEQYF. The CDR3 DNA follows: TGTGCCAGCAGCCCGACCCGATCTAGCGGGAGGACCTACGAGCAGTACTTC.

This clonotype was found many times. This rearrangement joins TRBV6-1 to TRBJ2-5, with 8 bases fitting TRBD2. The CDR3 length is 15 residues. After removal of 8 bases from V and 5 bases from J, the junction contained 13 bases not matched to a gene. Germline V gene lookup returns CDR1 MNHNS and CDR2 SASEGT. The CDR3 DNA follows: TGTGCCAGCCTCAGCGGGAGCCTAGCGGTGGAGACCCAGTACTTC. Residues: CASLSGSLAVETQYF.

The chain is built from TRBV12-3 or TRBV12-4 and TRBJ2-4; 8 positions match TRBD2. The V gene end was trimmed by 5 bases and the J gene end by 8 bases; junction bases not matched to a gene: 8. The CDR3 sequence is 14 residues long. The CDR3 is CASSASGREDIQYF. Here the CDR3 DNA reads TGTGCCAGCAGTGCCAGCGGGAGAGAAGACATTCAGTACTTC.

This chain joins TRBV5-6 and TRBJ2-4; D is unresolved. Germline CDR1 SGHDT, CDR2 YYEEEE. CDR3 length: 15 amino acids. Trimming took 2 bases from V and 0 from J, leaving 9 bases between them. The CDR3 nucleotides are TGTGCCAGCAGCTTTGGCTCCCAAGCCAAAAACATTCAGTACTTC. Its protein product is CASSFGSQAKNIQYF.

This clonotype was found a few times. The chain recombines TRBV5-1 with TRBJ2-7; D is undetermined. The CDR3 is 13 amino acids. In germline, CDR1 is SGHRS, CDR2 YFSETQ. Trimming removed 3 bases from V and 3 bases from J, with 10 bases in between. CDR3 bases: TGCGCCAGCAGCTCTAGACCGAACTACGAGCAGTACTTC. Encoded protein: CASSSRPNYEQYF.